The 31 T cell receptor beta chains given below trace back to one sample, sequenced in a study of blood T cell repertoires in COVID-19. Clones were sequenced by immunoSEQ multiplex PCR, and TCRdb holds only the in-frame ones, with some missing. There are around 300,000 clones in the sample; 75% to 85% occur only once, and approximately 7.9% lies in the top ten. The sequencing sample was made of peripheral blood. The source of these receptors is a human donor in a cohort sampled during active COVID-19.

J is TRBJ1-1 and V is TRBV5-6; 8 positions agree with TRBD1. The CDR3 has 16 amino acids. The ends lost 6 bases at V and 0 bases at J; junction bases unmatched: 10. Per germline, CDR1 SGHDT and CDR2 YYEEEE. The CDR3: CASKSLYRGLNTEAFF. DNA of the CDR3: TGTGCCAGCAAAAGTCTATACAGGGGGTTGAACACTGAAGCTTTCTTT.

The chain links TRBV10-1 to TRBJ2-2; D may be TRBD2 (7 bases). This CDR3 is built from 15 residues. V lost 6 bases, J lost 0 bases, and 11 bases lay in between. The V gene's germline CDR1 is WNHNN and CDR2 SYGVQD (reference sequence). In DNA, the CDR3 is TGCGCCAGCAGGAGGGGGGGGGCGAACACCGGGGAGCTGTTTTTT. The encoded protein is CASRRGGANTGELFF.

The chain recombines TRBV29-1 with TRBJ1-1; D perhaps matches TRBD1 (5 bases). Trimming stripped 4 bases from V and 1 base from J, with 13 bases between. The CDR3 has 14 amino acids. Germline CDR1 reads SQVTM; CDR2 reads ANQGSEA. This chain's CDR3 is CSVVEGLRNTEAFF. In DNA form, the CDR3 reads TGCAGCGTTGTAGAGGGGCTGCGGAACACTGAAGCTTTCTTT.

The chain has TRBV2 and TRBJ2-7; TRBD1 matches 10 bases. The V gene end was trimmed by 6 bases and the J gene end by 0 bases; junction bases not matched to a gene: 5. The CDR3 runs 15 residues. Germline V gene lookup returns CDR1 SNHLY and CDR2 FYNNEI. In nucleotides, the CDR3 is TGTGCCAGCAGACCCGGGACAGGGGCCTCCTACGAGCAGTACTTC. Its translation is CASRPGTGASYEQYF.

The chain has TRBV5-1 and TRBJ1-6; 9 bases line up with TRBD1. Germline trimming cut 3 bases from V and 6 bases from J; bases unmatched to any gene: 13. The germline gives CDR1 SGHRS, CDR2 YFSETQ. This CDR3 is 18 amino acids long. CDR3 nucleotide sequence: TGCGCCAGCAGCTCCCAACTCTTGGGGACAGGGAGTAATTCACCCCTCCACTTT. Amino acids: CASSSQLLGTGSNSPLHF. Based on the CDR3 plus reference TRBV5-1 and TRBJ1-6, the full variable domain is KAGVTQTPRYLIKTRGQQVTLSCSPISGHRSVSWYQQTPGQGLQFLFEYFSETQRNKGNFPGRFSGRQFSNSRSEMNVSTLELGDSALYLCASSSQLLGTGSNSPLHFGNGTRLTVT.

The rearrangement links TRBV19 to TRBJ1-5, with D unclear. Trimming took off 1 base at V and 4 bases at J, with 8 bases between the two ends. Germline CDR1 is LNHDA and CDR2 is SQIVND (reference sequence). This CDR3 spans 14 amino acids. The CDR3 DNA sequence: TGTGCCAGTAGTATAGCGAGTGAGAATCAGCCCCAGCATTTT. This sequence encodes CASSIASENQPQHF.

The V gene is TRBV6-6, the J gene TRBJ2-2; D possibly corresponds to TRBD1 (5 bases). V dropped 2 bases and J dropped 7 bases, with 17 bases sitting between them. The CDR3 has 16 residues. The germline V gene has CDR1 MNHNY and CDR2 SVGAGI (reference sequence). The CDR3 region is CASSYPQDPLYGELFF. For the CDR3, the DNA is TGTGCCAGCAGTTACCCACAGGATCCCCTCTACGGGGAGCTGTTTTTT.

The chain joins TRBV6-4 to TRBJ1-5; D call uncertain. Germline assignment: CDR1 MRHNA and CDR2 SNTAGT. This CDR3 comprises 13 residues. Trimming left V 2 bases short and J 4 bases short, with 6 bases between. The CDR3: CASSDTPNQPQHF. For the CDR3, the DNA is TGTGCCAGCAGTGACACACCTAATCAGCCCCAGCATTTT.

This chain joins TRBV2 and TRBJ2-7; D is perhaps TRBD1 (5 bases). Germline lookup yields CDR1 SNHLY and CDR2 FYNNEI. V lost 1 base and J lost 5, with 15 bases in between. This CDR3 has 15 residues. This CDR3 is CASSEGVGPYHEQYF. Written as DNA, the CDR3 is TGTGCCAGCAGTGAAGGGGTGGGGCCCTACCACGAGCAGTACTTC.

This clone was counted many times. The CDR3 here is CASKRGQGLSGELFF. The CDR3 DNA is TGTGCCTCAAAGAGGGGACAGGGTCTGTCCGGGGAGCTGTTTTTT. V usage is TRBV19 and J usage is TRBJ2-2, with 9 bases lining up with TRBD1. CDR3 length: 15 amino acids. Germline CDR1 reads LNHDA; CDR2 reads SQIVND (reference sequence). Germline trimming cut 11 bases from V and 6 bases from J; bases unmatched to any gene: 13.

The chain recombines TRBV27 with TRBJ1-4; a possible D gene is TRBD1 (6 bases). Germline V gene sequence: CDR1 MNHEY, CDR2 SMNVEV (reference sequence). V lost 4 bases, J lost 5 bases, and 11 bases lay in between. The CDR3 is 14 residues long. CDR3 in amino acids: CASSSGVPNEKLFF. CDR3 nucleotides: TGTGCCAGCAGTTCAGGGGTACCCAATGAAAAACTGTTTTTT.

This chain connects TRBV7-2 to TRBJ2-1, with 7 bases that match TRBD1. CDR1 is SGHTA, CDR2 FQGNSA, per germline. The junction had 5 bases not matched to a gene; V was cut back by 5 bases and J by 1 base. This CDR3 contains 15 residues. The CDR3 reads CASSPQGNSYNEQFF. CDR3 DNA: TGTGCCAGCAGCCCACAGGGGAATTCCTACAATGAGCAGTTCTTC. Complete variable domain (other parts from reference TRBV7-2 and TRBJ2-1): GAGVSQSPSNKVTEKGKDVELRCDPISGHTALYWYRQSLGQGLEFLIYFQGNSAPDKSGLPSDRFSAERTGGSVSTLTIQRTQQEDSAVYLCASSPQGNSYNEQFFGPGTRLTVL.

The J gene is TRBJ2-7, the V gene TRBV9, with 9 nucleotides matching TRBD1. V lost 0 bases to trimming and J lost 6 bases; unmatched junction nucleotides: 7. The CDR3 totals 15 residues. Germline CDR1 reads SGDLS; CDR2 reads YYNGEE. CDR3 residues: CASSVAGTGRAEQYF. DNA for the CDR3: TGTGCCAGCAGCGTAGCTGGGACAGGGAGGGCCGAGCAGTACTTC.

The V call is TRBV30, the J call TRBJ1-1; D may be TRBD1 (6 bases). Germline V gives CDR1 GTSNPN, CDR2 SVGIG (reference sequence). CDR3 length: 11 amino acids. V was trimmed by 5 bases and J by 11 bases, leaving 15 bases between them. The CDR3 DNA reads TGTGCCTGGGCTACAGGGCTCGGGGCTTTCTTT. It encodes CAWATGLGAFF. Full variable domain (remainder filled in from reference TRBV30 and TRBJ1-1): SQTIHQWPATLVQPVGSPLSLECTVEGTSNPNLYWYRQAAGRGLQLLFYSVGIGQISSEVPQNLSASRPQDRQFILSSKKLLLSDSGFYLCAWATGLGAFFGQGTRLTVV.

The chain joins TRBV6-1 to TRBJ2-3; perhaps TRBD2 as D (6 bases). Germline CDR1 reads MNHNS; CDR2 reads SASEGT. This CDR3 contains 18 residues. V was shortened by 3 bases and J by 1 base, with 20 bases between the two germline ends. The CDR3 bases are TGTGCCAGCAGTGATCCGTTTCCAACACCGGGGGGCACAGATACGCAGTATTTT. Encoded protein: CASSDPFPTPGGTDTQYF.

This clone was counted between two and nine times. The gene calls are TRBV18 and TRBJ1-2; D is undetermined. V was trimmed by 4 bases and J by 0 bases, leaving 12 bases between them. The CDR3 loop spans 15 amino acids. Germline CDR1 and CDR2: KGHSH and LQKENI. The CDR3 protein is CASSLYPTANYGYTF. DNA for the CDR3: TGTGCCAGCTCACTATATCCTACCGCTAACTATGGCTACACCTTC.

The gene calls are TRBV7-9 and TRBJ2-7, with 8 bases matching TRBD2. Per germline, CDR1 SEHNR and CDR2 FQNEAQ (reference sequence). V dropped 5 bases and J dropped 2; count of bases not matched to a gene: 5. The CDR3 totals 14 residues. The CDR3 loop reads CASSLSGGTYEQYF. DNA for the CDR3: TGTGCCAGCAGCCTAAGCGGGGGAACCTACGAGCAGTACTTC.

This chain uses TRBV10-2 with TRBJ2-1, with TRBD2 identical over 12 bases. CDR3 length: 16 amino acids. The germline CDR1 and CDR2 sequences are WSHSY and SAAADI. With 8 bases clipped from V and 4 bases from J, the junction kept 9 bases outside the gene matches. The DNA for the CDR3 is TGCGCCAGCCAAACTAGCGGGGGGCTCGTTTACAATGAGCAGTTCTTC. It encodes CASQTSGGLVYNEQFF.

This clone is a singleton in its sample. This chain joins TRBV6-5 and TRBJ1-1; tentatively, D is TRBD1 (6 bases). V shed 4 bases and J shed 4 bases, with 13 bases lying between them. The CDR3 extends over 14 amino acids. Germline V gene sequence: CDR1 MNHEY, CDR2 SVGAGI. CDR3 in amino acids: CASSSTGRATEAFF. CDR3 in DNA: TGTGCCAGCAGTTCCACAGGGAGGGCCACTGAAGCTTTCTTT.

The chain joins TRBV4-1 to TRBJ2-5, with D perhaps TRBD1 (5 bases). Germline V lookup: CDR1 MGHRA, CDR2 YSYEKL. The CDR3 runs to 15 residues. V shed 4 bases and J shed 3 bases, with 15 bases lying between them. This CDR3 reads CASSPSSRVEETQYF. The CDR3 DNA is TGCGCCAGCAGCCCAAGTTCCAGGGTCGAAGAGACCCAGTACTTC.

This sequence joins TRBV30 and TRBJ1-6; 8 nucleotides agree with TRBD1. The CDR3 has 18 residues. V dropped 4 bases and J dropped 9; count of bases not matched to a gene: 20. CDR1 and CDR2 (germline): GTSNPN, SVGIG (reference sequence). This CDR3 reads CAWTGVGGTGPFGSPLHF. As DNA, the CDR3 is TGTGCCTGGACCGGAGTAGGAGGGACAGGCCCGTTTGGTTCACCCCTCCACTTT.

The chain links TRBV6-5 to TRBJ1-4, with a possible D match to TRBD1 (5 bases). The CDR3 has 15 residues. Germline V gives CDR1 MNHEY, CDR2 SVGAGI. V shed 10 bases and J shed 7 bases, with 22 bases lying between them. The chain's CDR3 is CATREEGRVVEKLFF. CDR3 in DNA: TGTGCCACTAGAGAGGAGGGGAGGGTTGTTGAAAAACTGTTTTTT.

This sequence joins TRBV11-2 and TRBJ1-4; D possibly corresponds to TRBD1 (5 bases). The germline V gene has CDR1 SGHAT and CDR2 FQNNGV. The CDR3 spans 16 residues. Trimming shortened V by 1 base and J by 7 bases, and 16 bases separated the two germline ends. CDR3 region: CASSLGGYGEVEKLFF. DNA for the CDR3: TGTGCCAGCAGCTTAGGGGGGTATGGGGAGGTTGAAAAACTGTTTTTT.

The V call is TRBV6-5, the J call TRBJ1-2; tentative D call: TRBD1 (6 bases). The CDR3 is 13 amino acids. Trimming stripped 6 bases from V and 7 bases from J, with 15 bases between. CDR1 MNHEY and CDR2 SVGAGI come from the germline V gene. The CDR3 protein is CASRPDRRAGYTF. For the CDR3, the DNA is TGTGCCAGCAGACCCGACAGGCGTGCTGGCTACACCTTC.

This chain links TRBV19 with TRBJ1-1; no reliable D call. The CDR3 has 13 residues. The V and J ends lost 1 base and 2 bases respectively, with 5 bases between them. CDR1 is LNHDA, CDR2 SQIVND, per germline (reference sequence). CDR3 sequence (DNA): TGTGCCAGTAGTATAGCCCTAAACACTGAAGCTTTCTTT. Encoded protein: CASSIALNTEAFF.

The chain is built from TRBV6-1 and TRBJ1-5, with D unclear. V was pared by 1 base and J by 5 bases, with 12 bases between. The CDR3 extends over 15 amino acids. Germline V gene data show CDR1 as MNHNS and CDR2 as SASEGT. The CDR3 loop is CASSEGLIRHQPQHF. For the CDR3, the DNA is TGTGCCAGCAGTGAAGGACTAATAAGACATCAGCCCCAGCATTTT.

The chain employs TRBV29-1 and TRBJ2-1, with TRBD2 identical over 10 bases. Germline loops: CDR1 SQVTM, CDR2 ANQGSEA. V shed 2 bases and J 1 base; nucleotides not matched to a gene: 2. The CDR3 has 15 residues. The CDR3 reads CSVESGGVSYNEQFF. The CDR3 nucleotides read TGCAGCGTTGAAAGCGGGGGGGTTTCCTACAATGAGCAGTTCTTC.

V gene TRBV9 combines with J gene TRBJ1-2; D ambiguous. Germline V gives CDR1 SGDLS, CDR2 YYNGEE. The V end was cut by 4 bases, the J end by 2 bases, with 12 bases between. This CDR3 contains 14 residues. CDR3 DNA sequence: TGTGCCAGCAGCCCCCCTCCGCAGAACTATGGCTACACCTTC. Translated, it gives CASSPPPQNYGYTF. Full variable domain (rest looked up from reference TRBV9 and TRBJ1-2): DSGVTQTPKHLITATGQRVTLRCSPRSGDLSVYWYQQSLDQGLQFLIQYYNGEERAKGNILERFSAQQFPDLHSELNLSSLELGDSALYFCASSPPPQNYGYTFGSGTRLTVV.

The rearrangement uses TRBV18 and TRBJ2-2, with D possibly matching TRBD1 (6 bases). There are 14 residues in the CDR3. Germline values: CDR1 KGHSH, CDR2 LQKENI. V lost 0 bases and J 6 bases, leaving 8 bases between the germline ends. CDR3 bases: TGTGCCAGCTCACCACCACAGGGCTCCGGGGAGCTGTTTTTT. Protein: CASSPPQGSGELFF.

The chain uses TRBV27 and TRBJ1-2; D might be TRBD1 (6 bases). The CDR3 contains 13 residues. The germline V gene has CDR1 MNHEY and CDR2 SMNVEV (reference sequence). Trimming pared 8 bases from V and 4 bases from J, leaving 14 bases between. DNA for the CDR3: TGTGCCAGCGGCATGGGGGGGGCCTATGGCTACACCTTC. Its protein is CASGMGGAYGYTF.

The V call is TRBV12-5, the J call TRBJ1-1; 7 bases align to TRBD1. Germline V gene data show CDR1 as LGHNT and CDR2 as FRNRAP. V shed 6 bases and J 1 base; nucleotides not matched to a gene: 8. The CDR3 length is 15 residues. The CDR3 loop is CASGRPGQENTEAFF. DNA for the CDR3: TGTGCTAGTGGAAGACCAGGACAGGAGAACACTGAAGCTTTCTTT.